This TCR beta chain came from a study of cytomegalovirus exposure and HLA in healthy donors. The primer mix had 60 Vbeta and 13 Jbeta primers. TCRdb's copy holds only in-frame clones and misses some; the assay was immunoSEQ multiplex PCR. This table holds 150,000 to 200,000 clones, around 80% found once. Study-wide results and caveats: TCR beta sequences numbering 15,000 to 20,000 were associated with HLA alleles at 0.05 false discovery rate in a later analysis.

V was trimmed by 3 bases and J by 10 bases, leaving 10 bases between them. This CDR3 contains 12 residues. Germline V gives CDR1 SGHTA, CDR2 FQGNSA. Remarks on this clone: Antigen: not known.

The origin of this receptor is a man aged 35 to 55 in good health and CMV-seronegative. Source material: PBMCs. The J gene is TRBJ2-1, the V gene TRBV7-2, with D possibly being TRBD2 (6 bases). Here the CDR3 DNA reads TGTGCCAGCAGCTTTAGCGGAACCGAGCAGTTCTTC. Protein: CASSFSGTEQFF.